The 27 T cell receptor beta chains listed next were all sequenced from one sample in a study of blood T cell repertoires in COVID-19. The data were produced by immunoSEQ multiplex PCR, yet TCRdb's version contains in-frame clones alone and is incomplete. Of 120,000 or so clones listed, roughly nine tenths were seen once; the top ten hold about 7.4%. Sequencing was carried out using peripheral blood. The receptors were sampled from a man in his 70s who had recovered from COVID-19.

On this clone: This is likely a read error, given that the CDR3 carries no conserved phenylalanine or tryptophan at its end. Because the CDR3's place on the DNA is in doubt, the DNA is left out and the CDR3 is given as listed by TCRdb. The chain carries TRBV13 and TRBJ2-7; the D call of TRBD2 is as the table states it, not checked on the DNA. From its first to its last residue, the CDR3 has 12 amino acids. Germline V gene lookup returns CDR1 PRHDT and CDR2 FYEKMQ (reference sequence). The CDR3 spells CASNLMARGMVI.

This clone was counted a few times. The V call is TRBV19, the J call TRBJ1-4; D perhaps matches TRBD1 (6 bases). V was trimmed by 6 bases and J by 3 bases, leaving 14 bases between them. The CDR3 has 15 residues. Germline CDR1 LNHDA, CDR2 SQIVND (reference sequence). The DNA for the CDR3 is TGTGCCAGTAGGACCTCGAGGGGGTCTAATGAAAAACTGTTTTTT. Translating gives CASRTSRGSNEKLFF.

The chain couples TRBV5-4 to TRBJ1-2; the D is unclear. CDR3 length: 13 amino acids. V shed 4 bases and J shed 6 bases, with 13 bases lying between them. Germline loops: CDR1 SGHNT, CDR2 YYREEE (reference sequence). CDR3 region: CASSPWTGDGYTF. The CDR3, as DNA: TGTGCCAGCAGCCCGTGGACCGGGGATGGCTACACCTTC.

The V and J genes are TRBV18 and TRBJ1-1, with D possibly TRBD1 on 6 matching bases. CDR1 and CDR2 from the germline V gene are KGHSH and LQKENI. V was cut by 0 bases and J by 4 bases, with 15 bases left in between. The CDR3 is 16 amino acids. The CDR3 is CASSPPGGHFGTEAFF. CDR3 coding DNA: TGTGCCAGCTCACCACCGGGGGGGCATTTCGGCACTGAAGCTTTCTTT.

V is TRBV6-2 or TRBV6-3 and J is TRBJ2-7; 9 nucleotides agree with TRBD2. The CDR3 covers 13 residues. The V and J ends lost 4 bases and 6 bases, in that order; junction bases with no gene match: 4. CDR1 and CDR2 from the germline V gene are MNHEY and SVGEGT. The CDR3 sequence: CASSLGLAGEQYF. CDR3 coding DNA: TGTGCCAGCAGTTTGGGACTAGCAGGCGAGCAGTACTTC.

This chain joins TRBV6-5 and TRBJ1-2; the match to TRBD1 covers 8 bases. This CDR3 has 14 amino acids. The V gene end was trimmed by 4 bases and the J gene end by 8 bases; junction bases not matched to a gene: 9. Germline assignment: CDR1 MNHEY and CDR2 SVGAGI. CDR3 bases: TGTGCCAGCAGTTGGGACCAGGGGGCCGAGGGCTACACCTTC. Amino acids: CASSWDQGAEGYTF.

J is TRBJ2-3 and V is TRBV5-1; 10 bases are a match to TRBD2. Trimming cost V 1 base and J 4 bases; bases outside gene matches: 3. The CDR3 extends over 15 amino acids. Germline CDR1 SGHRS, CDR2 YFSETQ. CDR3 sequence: CASSLYSGGADTQYF. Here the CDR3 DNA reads TGCGCCAGCAGCTTGTACAGCGGGGGGGCAGATACGCAGTATTTT.

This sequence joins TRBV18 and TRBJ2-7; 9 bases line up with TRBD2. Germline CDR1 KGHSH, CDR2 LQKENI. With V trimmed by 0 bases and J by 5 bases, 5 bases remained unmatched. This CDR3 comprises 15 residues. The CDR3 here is CASSPPEAGGNEQYF. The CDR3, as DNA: TGTGCCAGCTCACCACCGGAGGCGGGGGGGAACGAGCAGTACTTC. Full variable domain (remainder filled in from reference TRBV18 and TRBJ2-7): NAGVMQNPRHLVRRRGQEARLRCSPMKGHSHVYWYRQLPEEGLKFMVYLQKENIIDESGMPKERFSAEFPKEGPSILRIQQVVRGDSAAYFCASSPPEAGGNEQYFGPGTRLTVT.

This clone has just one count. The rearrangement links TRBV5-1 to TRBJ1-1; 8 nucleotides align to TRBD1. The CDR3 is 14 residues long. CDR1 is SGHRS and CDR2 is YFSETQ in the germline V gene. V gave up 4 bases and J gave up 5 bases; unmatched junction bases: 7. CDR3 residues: CASSKTGVRTEAFF. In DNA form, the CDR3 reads TGCGCCAGCAGCAAGACAGGGGTGAGGACTGAAGCTTTCTTT.

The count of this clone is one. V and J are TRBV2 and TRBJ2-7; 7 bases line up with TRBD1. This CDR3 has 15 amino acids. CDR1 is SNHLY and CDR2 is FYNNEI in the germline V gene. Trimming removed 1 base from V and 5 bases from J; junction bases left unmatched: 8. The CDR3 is CASSEDDREWDEQYF. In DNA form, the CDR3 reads TGTGCCAGCAGTGAAGACGACAGGGAATGGGACGAGCAGTACTTC.

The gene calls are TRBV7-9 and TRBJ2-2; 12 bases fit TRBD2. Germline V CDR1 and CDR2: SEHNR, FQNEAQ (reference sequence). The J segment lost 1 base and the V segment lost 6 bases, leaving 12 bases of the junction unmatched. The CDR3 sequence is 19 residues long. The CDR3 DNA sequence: TGTGCCAGCAGGGAGACCGGGACTAGCGGGCCGTTGAACACCGGGGAGCTGTTTTTT. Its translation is CASRETGTSGPLNTGELFF.

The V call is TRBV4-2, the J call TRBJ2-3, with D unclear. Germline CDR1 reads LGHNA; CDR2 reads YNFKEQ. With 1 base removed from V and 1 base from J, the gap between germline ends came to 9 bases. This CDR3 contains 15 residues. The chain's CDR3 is CASSQAVRGTDTQYF. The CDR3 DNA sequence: TGTGCCAGCAGCCAAGCTGTTCGGGGCACAGATACGCAGTATTTT.

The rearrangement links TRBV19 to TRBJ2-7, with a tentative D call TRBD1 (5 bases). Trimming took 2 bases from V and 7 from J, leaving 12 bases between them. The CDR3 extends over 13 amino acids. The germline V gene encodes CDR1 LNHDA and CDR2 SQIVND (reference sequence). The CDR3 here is CASSINTGSEQYF. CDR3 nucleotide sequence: TGTGCCAGTAGTATAAATACAGGTTCGGAGCAGTACTTC.

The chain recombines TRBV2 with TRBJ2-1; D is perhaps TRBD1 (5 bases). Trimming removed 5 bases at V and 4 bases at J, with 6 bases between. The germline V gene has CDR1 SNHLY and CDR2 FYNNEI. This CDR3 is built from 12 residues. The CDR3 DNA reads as TGTGCCAGCAGTAGACAGTACAATGAGCAGTTCTTC. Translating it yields CASSRQYNEQFF.

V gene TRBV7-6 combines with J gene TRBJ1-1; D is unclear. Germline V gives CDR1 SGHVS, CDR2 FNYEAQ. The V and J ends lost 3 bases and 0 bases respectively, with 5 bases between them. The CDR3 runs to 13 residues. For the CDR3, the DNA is TGTGCCAGCAGCTTTTCATTGAACACTGAAGCTTTCTTT. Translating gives CASSFSLNTEAFF.

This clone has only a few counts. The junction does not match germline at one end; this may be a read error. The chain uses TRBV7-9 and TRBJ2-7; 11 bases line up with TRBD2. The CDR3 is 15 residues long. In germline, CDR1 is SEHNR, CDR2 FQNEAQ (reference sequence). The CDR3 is CASSVAGGSANEQYF. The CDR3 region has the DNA TGTGCCAGCAGCGTAGCGGGAGGGTCGGCGAACGAGCAGTACTTC.

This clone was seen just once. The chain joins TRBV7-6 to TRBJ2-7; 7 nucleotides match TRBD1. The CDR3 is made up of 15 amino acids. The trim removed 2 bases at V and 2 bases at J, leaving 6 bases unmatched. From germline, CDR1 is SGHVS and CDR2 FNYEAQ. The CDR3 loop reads CASSLPGTATYEQYF. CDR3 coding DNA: TGTGCCAGCAGCTTACCCGGGACAGCCACCTACGAGCAGTACTTC. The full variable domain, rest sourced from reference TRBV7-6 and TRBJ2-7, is GAGVSQSPRYKVTKRGQDVALRCDPISGHVSLYWYRQALGQGPEFLTYFNYEAQQDKSGLPNDRFSAERPEGSISTLTIQRTEQRDSAMYRCASSLPGTATYEQYFGPGTRLTVT.

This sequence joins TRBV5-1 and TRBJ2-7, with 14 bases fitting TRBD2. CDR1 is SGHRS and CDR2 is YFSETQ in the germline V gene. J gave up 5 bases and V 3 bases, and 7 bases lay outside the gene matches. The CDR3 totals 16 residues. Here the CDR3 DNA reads TGCGCCAGCAGCTCCGGACTAGCGGGAGGTCTTAACGAGCAGTACTTC. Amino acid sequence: CASSSGLAGGLNEQYF.

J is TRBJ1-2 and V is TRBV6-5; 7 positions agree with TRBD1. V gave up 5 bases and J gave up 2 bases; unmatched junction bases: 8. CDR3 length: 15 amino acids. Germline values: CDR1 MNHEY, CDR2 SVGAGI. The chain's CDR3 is CASSTRRQGNYGYTF. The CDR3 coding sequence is TGTGCCAGCAGTACGCGGAGACAGGGAAACTATGGCTACACCTTC.

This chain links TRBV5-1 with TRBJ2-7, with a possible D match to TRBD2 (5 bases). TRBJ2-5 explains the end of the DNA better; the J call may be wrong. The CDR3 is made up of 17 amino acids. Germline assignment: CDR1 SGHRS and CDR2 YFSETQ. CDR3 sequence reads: CASSLGPDGEYQETQYF. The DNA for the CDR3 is TGCGCCAGCAGCTTGGGGCCTGACGGGGAGTACCAAGAGACCCAGTACTTC.

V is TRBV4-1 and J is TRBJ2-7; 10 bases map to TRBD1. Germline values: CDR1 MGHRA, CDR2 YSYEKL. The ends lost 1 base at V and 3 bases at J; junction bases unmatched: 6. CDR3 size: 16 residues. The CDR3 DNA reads TGCGCCAGCAGCCAAGTGGCCGGGACAGGGGTCTACGAGCAGTACTTC. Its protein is CASSQVAGTGVYEQYF.

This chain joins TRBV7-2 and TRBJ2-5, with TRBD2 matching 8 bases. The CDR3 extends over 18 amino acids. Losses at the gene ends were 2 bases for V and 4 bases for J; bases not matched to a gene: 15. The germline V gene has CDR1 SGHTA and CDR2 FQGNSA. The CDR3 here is CASSLYNRGGHQGETQYF. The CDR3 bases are TGTGCCAGCAGCTTATACAACCGGGGGGGGCACCAGGGAGAGACCCAGTACTTC.

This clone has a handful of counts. The CDR3 loop is CASSRRGGVDFSNQPQHF. The CDR3 DNA is TGTGCCAGCAGCCGGCGGGGCGGGGTGGATTTTAGCAATCAGCCCCAGCATTTT. J is TRBJ1-5 and V is TRBV6-2 or TRBV6-3, with D maybe TRBD1 (5 bases). CDR3 length: 18 amino acids. Germline CDR1 reads MNHEY; CDR2 reads SVGEGT. V was shortened by 6 bases and J by 0 bases, with 21 bases between the two germline ends.

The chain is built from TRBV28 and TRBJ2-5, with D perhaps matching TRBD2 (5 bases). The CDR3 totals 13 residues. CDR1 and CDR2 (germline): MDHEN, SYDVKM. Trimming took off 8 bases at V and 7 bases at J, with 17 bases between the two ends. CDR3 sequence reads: CASFRASRGTQYF. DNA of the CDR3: TGTGCCAGCTTCCGGGCTAGCCGGGGGACCCAGTACTTC.

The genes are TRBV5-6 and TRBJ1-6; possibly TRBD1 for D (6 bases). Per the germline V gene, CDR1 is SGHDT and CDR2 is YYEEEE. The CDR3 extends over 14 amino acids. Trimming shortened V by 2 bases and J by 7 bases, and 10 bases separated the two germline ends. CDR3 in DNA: TGTGCCAGCAGCTTTGGCCAGGGGAATTCACCCCTCCACTTT. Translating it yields CASSFGQGNSPLHF.

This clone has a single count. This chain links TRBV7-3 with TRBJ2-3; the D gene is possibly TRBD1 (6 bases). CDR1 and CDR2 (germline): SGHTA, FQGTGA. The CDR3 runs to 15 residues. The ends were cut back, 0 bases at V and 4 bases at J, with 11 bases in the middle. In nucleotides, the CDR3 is TGTGCCAGCAGCTTAACGGGGGCTCAAGCAGATACGCAGTATTTT. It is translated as CASSLTGAQADTQYF.

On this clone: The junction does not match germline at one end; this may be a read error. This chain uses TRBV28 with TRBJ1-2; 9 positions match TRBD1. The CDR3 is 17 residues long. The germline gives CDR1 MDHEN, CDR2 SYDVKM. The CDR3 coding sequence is TGTGCCAGCAGTCTATGGACAGGGGCCCCAATAAACTATGGCTACACCTTC. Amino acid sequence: CASSLWTGAPINYGYTF.